Listed here are 2 T cell receptor beta chains from one sample, sequenced in a study of blood T cell repertoires in COVID-19. Profiling relied on immunoSEQ multiplex PCR, and the TCRdb table lists in-frame clones only, not all of them. Of fewer than 70,000 clones detected, 87% appear once; the ten largest clones hold roughly 6.7%. The sequenced sample consisted of peripheral blood. The source is a man between 60 and 70 years old with active or convalescent COVID-19.

The chain employs TRBV24-1 and TRBJ1-3; TRBD1 matches at 7 bases. This CDR3 has 14 residues. The trim removed 2 bases at V and 9 bases at J, leaving 6 bases unmatched. The germline CDR1 and CDR2 sequences are KGHDR and SFDVKD. In DNA form, the CDR3 reads TGTGCCACCAGTGATTCGGGACAGCCCCGCACCATATATTTT. This encodes CATSDSGQPRTIYF.

The chain employs TRBV19 and TRBJ2-2; D gene unclear. The CDR3 extends over 12 amino acids. From germline, CDR1 is LNHDA and CDR2 SQIVND (reference sequence). V was shortened by 8 bases and J by 4 bases, with 8 bases between the two germline ends. The chain's CDR3 is CASRLSTGELFF. The CDR3 region has the DNA TGTGCCAGTCGTCTGAGCACCGGGGAGCTGTTTTTT.